The 18 T cell receptor beta chains listed next were all sequenced from one sample in a study of identifying expanded T cells in peripheral blood. Sequenced by immunoSEQ multiplex PCR; TCRdb stores in-frame clones only, minus some. The sample has around 91,000 clones; approximately 88% are singletons. The sequenced sample was blood. The receptors stem from a person aged 18 to 70 in good health.

J is TRBJ2-6 and V is TRBV7-3; 8 nucleotides align to TRBD1. The CDR3 extends over 16 amino acids. The V gene's germline CDR1 is SGHTA and CDR2 FQGTGA. Trimming cost V 5 bases and J 2 bases; bases outside gene matches: 5. The CDR3: CASSLTGAPGANVLTF. The CDR3, as DNA: TGTGCCAGCAGCCTGACAGGGGCCCCTGGGGCCAACGTCCTGACTTTC.

The chain recombines TRBV29-1 with TRBJ2-1; TRBD2 aligns across 11 bases. Germline V CDR1 and CDR2: SQVTM, ANQGSEA. The junction had 11 bases not matched to a gene; V was cut back by 4 bases and J by 9 bases. The CDR3 has 15 residues. CDR3 residues: CSVASTSGSLGEQFF. CDR3 nucleotides: TGCAGCGTTGCGTCCACTAGCGGGAGTCTCGGTGAGCAGTTCTTC.

V usage is TRBV6-4 and J usage is TRBJ2-3, with TRBD2 matching 9 bases. The CDR3 runs 16 residues. V lost 2 bases, J lost 6 bases, and 9 bases stayed unmatched. The germline gives CDR1 MRHNA, CDR2 SNTAGT. CDR3 coding DNA: TGTGCCAGCAGTGACAAAGCGGGGGGAGCTACGGATACGCAGTATTTT. Residues: CASSDKAGGATDTQYF.

The chain is built from TRBV27 and TRBJ2-2; TRBD2 matches at 10 bases. In germline, CDR1 is MNHEY, CDR2 SMNVEV (reference sequence). The CDR3 sequence is 16 residues long. The J segment lost 3 bases and the V segment lost 4 bases, leaving 5 bases of the junction unmatched. In DNA, the CDR3 is TGTGCCAGCAGTTCCCCCAGCGGGGGGGACACCGGGGAGCTGTTTTTT. This gives the protein CASSSPSGGDTGELFF.

The chain joins TRBV19 to TRBJ1-5, with D possibly matching TRBD1 (5 bases). Germline-derived CDR1 and CDR2 are LNHDA and SQIVND (reference sequence). The CDR3 contains 19 residues. V was trimmed by 3 bases and J by 9 bases, leaving 30 bases between them. The CDR3 sequence is CASSIGSRAGMASKRPQHF. CDR3 DNA sequence: TGTGCCAGTAGTATCGGTAGCAGGGCAGGGATGGCCTCCAAACGGCCCCAGCATTTT.

The gene calls are TRBV2 and TRBJ2-1, with D tentatively TRBD1 (5 bases). The V gene's germline CDR1 is SNHLY and CDR2 FYNNEI. Trimming shortened V by 8 bases and J by 3 bases, and 20 bases separated the two germline ends. This CDR3 contains 16 residues. CDR3 nucleotides: TGTGCCAGCGGAACGATCAGGGTATTCGGCTACAATGAGCAGTTCTTC. Its protein product is CASGTIRVFGYNEQFF. Complete variable domain (other parts from reference TRBV2 and TRBJ2-1): EPEVTQTPSHQVTQMGQEVILRCVPISNHLYFYWYRQILGQKVEFLVSFYNNEISEKSEIFDDQFSVERPDGSNFTLKIRSTKLEDSAMYFCASGTIRVFGYNEQFFGPGTRLTVL.

J is TRBJ2-1 and V is TRBV10-3, with TRBD1 matching over 12 bases. V lost 3 bases, J lost 4 bases, and 7 bases stayed unmatched. Germline values: CDR1 ENHRY, CDR2 SYGVKD. CDR3 length: 17 amino acids. CDR3 in DNA: TGTGCCATCAGTGAAAGGGACAGGGGGCTTAGGTACAATGAGCAGTTCTTC. As protein: CAISERDRGLRYNEQFF.

This clone was recorded only once. The chain links TRBV6-5 to TRBJ2-3, with D perhaps assigned TRBD1 or TRBD2 (5 bases each). V lost 0 bases to trimming and J lost 7 bases, with 11 bases between them. Germline-derived CDR1 and CDR2 are MNHEY and SVGAGI. There are 14 residues in the CDR3. Written as DNA, the CDR3 is TGTGCCAGCAGTTACTCGAGTGGGGGTAATACGCAGTATTTT. Protein sequence: CASSYSSGGNTQYF.

The chain couples TRBV19 to TRBJ2-1; 8 bases line up with TRBD1. Germline V gene sequence: CDR1 LNHDA, CDR2 SQIVND (reference sequence). The V gene end was trimmed by 7 bases and the J gene end by 7 bases; junction bases not matched to a gene: 6. This CDR3 has 13 residues. The CDR3 region has the DNA TGTGCCAGTAACGACAGGGGTAGGAATGAGCAGTTCTTC. This sequence encodes CASNDRGRNEQFF.

This clone was found a few times. The rearrangement links TRBV6-5 to TRBJ2-5, with 10 bases lining up with TRBD1. The V and J ends lost 0 bases and 4 bases, in that order; junction bases with no gene match: 2. The CDR3 runs to 15 residues. CDR1 is MNHEY and CDR2 is SVGAGI in the germline V gene. Here the CDR3 reads CASSYSTGGAETQYF. The CDR3 region has the DNA TGTGCCAGCAGTTACTCGACAGGGGGCGCAGAGACCCAGTACTTC.

The V and J genes are TRBV10-1 and TRBJ2-1; D remains ambiguous. The CDR3 consists of 13 residues. Germline CDR1 reads WNHNN; CDR2 reads SYGVQD (reference sequence). V lost 9 bases and J 2 bases, leaving 11 bases between the germline ends. CDR3 residues: CARAGNPYNEQFF. DNA for the CDR3: TGCGCCAGAGCCGGAAATCCCTACAATGAGCAGTTCTTC.

V and J are TRBV5-6 and TRBJ2-7; 7 nucleotides match TRBD2. Germline V gives CDR1 SGHDT, CDR2 YYEEEE. The V segment lost 4 bases and the J segment 3 bases; nucleotides outside the gene matches: 10. The CDR3 length is 15 residues. The CDR3 sequence is CASSPGGPLNYEQYF. CDR3 coding DNA: TGTGCCAGCAGCCCGGGGGGACCGCTTAACTACGAGCAGTACTTC.

V usage is TRBV28 and J usage is TRBJ2-7, with 8 bases matching TRBD2. Germline-derived CDR1 and CDR2 are MDHEN and SYDVKM. The CDR3 is 16 amino acids. The J segment lost 4 bases and the V segment lost 7 bases, leaving 15 bases of the junction unmatched. The CDR3 sequence: CASNPFGTSYPYEQYF. CDR3 DNA: TGTGCCAGCAACCCCTTCGGGACTAGTTATCCGTACGAGCAGTACTTC.

Here the CDR3 DNA reads TGTGCCAGCAGGAGGACCGGGGATAGCTCTGGAAACACCATATATTTT. Residues: CASRRTGDSSGNTIYF. V gene TRBV6-6 combines with J gene TRBJ1-3; D is unclear. V dropped 6 bases and J dropped 0 bases, with 15 bases sitting between them. Germline assignment: CDR1 MNHNY and CDR2 SVGAGI (reference sequence). The CDR3 is 16 residues long.

The chain joins TRBV9 to TRBJ2-3; D is unclear. Trimming took off 0 bases at V and 2 bases at J, with 13 bases between the two ends. Germline V gene sequence: CDR1 SGDLS, CDR2 YYNGEE. This CDR3 has 16 amino acids. CDR3 nucleotides: TGTGCCAGCAGCGTAGCGGGTGCTAGACCCACAGATACGCAGTATTTT. Protein: CASSVAGARPTDTQYF.

V is TRBV2 and J is TRBJ2-1; 7 bases fit TRBD2. V was clipped by 8 bases and J by 0 bases; unmatched bases: 10. CDR1 SNHLY and CDR2 FYNNEI come from the germline V gene. This CDR3 has 16 residues. CDR3 DNA: TGTGCCAGCTGTAAAAGCGGGACTCGCTCCTACAATGAGCAGTTCTTC. Protein product: CASCKSGTRSYNEQFF.

The CDR3 protein is CASSYGASSGNTIYF. CDR3 DNA sequence: TGTGCCAGCAGTTACGGTGCAAGCTCTGGAAACACCATATATTTT. This chain connects TRBV6-5 to TRBJ1-3, with D unclear. Germline CDR1 MNHEY, CDR2 SVGAGI. Trimming removed 2 bases at V and 0 bases at J, with 8 bases between. The CDR3 is 15 residues long.

The chain recombines TRBV30 with TRBJ1-2, with TRBD1 matching over 12 bases. From germline, CDR1 is GTSNPN and CDR2 SVGIG (reference sequence). V shed 3 bases and J 4 bases; nucleotides not matched to a gene: 3. The CDR3 is 14 residues long. CDR3 coding DNA: TGTGCCTGGAGGGGACAGGGGGCGAGCTATGGCTACACCTTC. Translated, it gives CAWRGQGASYGYTF.